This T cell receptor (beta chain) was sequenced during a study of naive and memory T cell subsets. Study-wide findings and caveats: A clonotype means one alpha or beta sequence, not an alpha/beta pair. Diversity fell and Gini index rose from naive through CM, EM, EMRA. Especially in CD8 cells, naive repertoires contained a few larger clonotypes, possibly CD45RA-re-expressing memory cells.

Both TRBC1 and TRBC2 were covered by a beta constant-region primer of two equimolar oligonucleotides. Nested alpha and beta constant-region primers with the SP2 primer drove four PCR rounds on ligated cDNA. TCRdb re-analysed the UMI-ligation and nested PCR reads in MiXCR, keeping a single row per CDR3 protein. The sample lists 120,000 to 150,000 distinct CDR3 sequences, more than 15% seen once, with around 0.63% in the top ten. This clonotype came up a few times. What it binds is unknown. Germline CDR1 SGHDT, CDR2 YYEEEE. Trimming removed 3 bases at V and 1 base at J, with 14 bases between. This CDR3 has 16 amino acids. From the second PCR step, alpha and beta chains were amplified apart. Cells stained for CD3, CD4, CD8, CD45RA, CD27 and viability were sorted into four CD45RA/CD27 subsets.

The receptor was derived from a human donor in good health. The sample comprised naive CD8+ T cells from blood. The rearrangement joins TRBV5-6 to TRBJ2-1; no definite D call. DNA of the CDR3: TGTGCCAGCAGCTATGATATATTGATTTCCTACAATGAGCAGTTCTTC. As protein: CASSYDILISYNEQFF.